The clone carrying this T cell receptor (beta chain) was observed at least ten times. Its antigen is not known. The CDR3 runs 12 residues. V was cut by 3 bases and J by 4 bases, with 7 bases left in between. The germline V gene encodes CDR1 SNHLY and CDR2 FYNNEI. CD8+CD4-CCR7+CD45RA+ cells were sorted as naive CD8 T cells. The sample originates from a study of molecular identifiers for immune sequencing clone quantification. Study-wide findings and caveats: Clones of above 20 RNA copies carried over 97% of effector molecules; in naive cells they carried under 1%.

MiXCR, applied by TCRdb to the PCR reads, yields one record per CDR3 protein. The sample has 400,000 to 600,000 distinct CDR3 sequences, 20% to 25% seen once; the top ten hold about 0.8%. Sequencing was performed on naive CD8+ T cells from blood, with Jurkat cell RNA spiked in. Stated subset: FACS-sorted CD8+CD4-CCR7+CD45RA+ naive T cells. This sequence joins TRBV2 and TRBJ2-7; D is undetermined. The origin of this receptor is a human donor in good health. Some libraries in this study had Jurkat cell RNA spiked in. This CDR3 is CASSEGFYEQYF. The CDR3 bases are TGTGCCAGCAGTGAGGGGTTTTACGAGCAGTACTTC.